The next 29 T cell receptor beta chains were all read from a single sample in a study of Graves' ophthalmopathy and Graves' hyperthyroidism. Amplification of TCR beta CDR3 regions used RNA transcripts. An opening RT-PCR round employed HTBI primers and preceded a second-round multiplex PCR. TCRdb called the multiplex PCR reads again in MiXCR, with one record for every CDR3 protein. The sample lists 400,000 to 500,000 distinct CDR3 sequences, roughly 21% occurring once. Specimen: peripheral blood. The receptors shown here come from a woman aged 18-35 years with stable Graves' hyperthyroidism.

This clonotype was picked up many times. CDR3 nucleotides: TGTGCCAGCAGGTTCGAGACCTATGGCTACACCTTC. This translates into CASRFETYGYTF. The chain couples TRBV28 to TRBJ1-2; D is ambiguous. V was shortened by 6 bases and J by 4 bases, with 9 bases between the two germline ends. The germline V gene has CDR1 MDHEN and CDR2 SYDVKM. This CDR3 contains 12 residues.

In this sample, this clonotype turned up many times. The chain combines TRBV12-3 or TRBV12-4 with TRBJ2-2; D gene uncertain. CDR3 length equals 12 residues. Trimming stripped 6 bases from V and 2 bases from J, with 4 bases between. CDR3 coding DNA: TGTGCCAGCAGGTCTAACACCGGGGAGCTGTTTTTT. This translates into CASRSNTGELFF.

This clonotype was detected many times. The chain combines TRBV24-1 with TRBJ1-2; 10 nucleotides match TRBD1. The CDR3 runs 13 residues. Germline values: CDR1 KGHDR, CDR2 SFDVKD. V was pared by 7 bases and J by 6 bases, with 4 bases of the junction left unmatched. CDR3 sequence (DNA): TGTGCCACCAGCGACAGGGGGCGAGATGGCTACACCTTC. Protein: CATSDRGRDGYTF.

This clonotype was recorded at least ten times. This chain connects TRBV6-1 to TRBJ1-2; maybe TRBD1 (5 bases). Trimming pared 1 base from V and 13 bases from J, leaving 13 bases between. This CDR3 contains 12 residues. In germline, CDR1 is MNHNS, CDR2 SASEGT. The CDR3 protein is CASSEVTGTSTF. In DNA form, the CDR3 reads TGTGCCAGCAGTGAAGTCACAGGAACAAGCACCTTC.

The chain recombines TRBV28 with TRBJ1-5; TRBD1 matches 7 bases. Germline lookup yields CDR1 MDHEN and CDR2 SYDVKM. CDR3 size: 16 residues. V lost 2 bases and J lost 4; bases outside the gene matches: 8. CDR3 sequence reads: CASSLVHRGGNQPQHF. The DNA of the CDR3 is TGTGCCAGCAGTTTAGTCCACAGGGGTGGGAATCAGCCCCAGCATTTT.

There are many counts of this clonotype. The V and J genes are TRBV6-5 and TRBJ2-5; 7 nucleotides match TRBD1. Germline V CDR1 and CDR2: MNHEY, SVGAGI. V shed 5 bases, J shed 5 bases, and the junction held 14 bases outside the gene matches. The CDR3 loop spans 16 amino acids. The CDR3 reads CASSQLAGTVSETQYF. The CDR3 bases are TGTGCCAGCAGTCAACTCGCCGGGACAGTATCCGAGACCCAGTACTTC.

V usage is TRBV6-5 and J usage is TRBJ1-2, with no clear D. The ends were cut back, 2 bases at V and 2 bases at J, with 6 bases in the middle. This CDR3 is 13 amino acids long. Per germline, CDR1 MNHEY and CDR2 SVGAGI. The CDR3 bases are TGTGCCAGCAGTTACACTGAGAACTATGGCTACACCTTC. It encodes CASSYTENYGYTF.

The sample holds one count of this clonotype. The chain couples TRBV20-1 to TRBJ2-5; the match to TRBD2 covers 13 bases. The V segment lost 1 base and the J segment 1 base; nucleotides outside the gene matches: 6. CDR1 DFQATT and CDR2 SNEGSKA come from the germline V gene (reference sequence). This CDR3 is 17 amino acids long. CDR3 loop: CSARVPGLAGRQETQYF. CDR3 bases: TGCAGTGCTAGAGTACCGGGACTAGCGGGACGCCAAGAGACCCAGTACTTC.

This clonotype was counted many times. In DNA form, the CDR3 reads TGCGCCAGCAGCCGGGACCAAATGAACACCGGGGAGCTGTTTTTT. Its protein product is CASSRDQMNTGELFF. V is TRBV5-1 and J is TRBJ2-2; D is possibly TRBD1 or TRBD2 (5 bases each). V was trimmed by 4 bases and J by 1 base, leaving 11 bases between them. The germline CDR1 and CDR2 sequences are SGHRS and YFSETQ. The CDR3 extends over 15 amino acids. Variable domain in full (rest from reference TRBV5-1 and TRBJ2-2): KAGVTQTPRYLIKTRGQQVTLSCSPISGHRSVSWYQQTPGQGLQFLFEYFSETQRNKGNFPGRFSGRQFSNSRSEMNVSTLELGDSALYLCASSRDQMNTGELFFGEGSRLTVL.

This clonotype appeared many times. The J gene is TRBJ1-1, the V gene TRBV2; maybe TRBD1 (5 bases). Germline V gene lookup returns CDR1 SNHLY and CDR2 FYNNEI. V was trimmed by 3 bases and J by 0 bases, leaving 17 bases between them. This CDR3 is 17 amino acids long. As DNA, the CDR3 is TGTGCCAGCAGTGAGGCGGGCCAGGGCACAATGAACACTGAAGCTTTCTTT. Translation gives CASSEAGQGTMNTEAFF.

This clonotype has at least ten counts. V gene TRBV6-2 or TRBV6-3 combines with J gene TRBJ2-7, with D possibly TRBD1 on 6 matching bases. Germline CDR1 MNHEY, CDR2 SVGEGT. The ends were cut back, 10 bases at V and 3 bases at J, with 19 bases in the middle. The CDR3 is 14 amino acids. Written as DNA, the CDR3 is TGTGCCAACTTACCAAGGACAGCAAACTACGAGCAGTACTTC. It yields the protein CANLPRTANYEQYF.

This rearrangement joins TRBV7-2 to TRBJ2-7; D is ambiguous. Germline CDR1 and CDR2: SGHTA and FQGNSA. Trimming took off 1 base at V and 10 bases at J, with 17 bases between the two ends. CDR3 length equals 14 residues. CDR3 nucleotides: TGTGCCAGCAGCTTAGTGATAGGCGGTCGCGATCAGTACTTC. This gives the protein CASSLVIGGRDQYF.

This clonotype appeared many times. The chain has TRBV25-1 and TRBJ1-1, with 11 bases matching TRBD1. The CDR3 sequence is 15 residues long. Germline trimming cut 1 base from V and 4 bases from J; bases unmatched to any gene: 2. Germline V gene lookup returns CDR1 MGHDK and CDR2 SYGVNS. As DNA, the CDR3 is TGTGCCAGCAGTGAATTTGGGACAGGGGGCACTGAAGCTTTCTTT. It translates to CASSEFGTGGTEAFF. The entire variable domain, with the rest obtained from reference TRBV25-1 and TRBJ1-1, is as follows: EADIYQTPRYLVIGTGKKITLECSQTMGHDKMYWYQQDPGMELHLIHYSYGVNSTEKGDLSSESTVSRIRTEHFPLTLESARPSHTSQYLCASSEFGTGGTEAFFGQGTRLTVV.

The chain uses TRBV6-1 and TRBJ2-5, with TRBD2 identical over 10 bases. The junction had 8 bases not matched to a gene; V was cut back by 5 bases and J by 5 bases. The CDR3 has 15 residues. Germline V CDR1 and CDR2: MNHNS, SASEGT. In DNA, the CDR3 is TGTGCCAGCAGTATTTTTGCGGGACTAGCGGAGACCCAGTACTTC. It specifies CASSIFAGLAETQYF.

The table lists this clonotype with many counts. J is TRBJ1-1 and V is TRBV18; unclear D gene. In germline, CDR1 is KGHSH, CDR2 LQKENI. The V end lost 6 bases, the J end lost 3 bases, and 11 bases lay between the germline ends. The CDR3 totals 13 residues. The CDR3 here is CASSPQRDTEAFF. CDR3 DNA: TGTGCCAGCTCCCCGCAACGGGACACTGAAGCTTTCTTT.

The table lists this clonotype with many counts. CDR3 protein: CSARHGGSEAFF. In DNA form, the CDR3 reads TGCAGTGCTAGACATGGAGGTTCCGAAGCTTTCTTT. V and J are TRBV20-1 and TRBJ1-1; no firm D call. This CDR3 has 12 amino acids. From germline, CDR1 is DFQATT and CDR2 SNEGSKA (reference sequence). V gave up 2 bases and J gave up 8 bases, with 12 bases separating them.

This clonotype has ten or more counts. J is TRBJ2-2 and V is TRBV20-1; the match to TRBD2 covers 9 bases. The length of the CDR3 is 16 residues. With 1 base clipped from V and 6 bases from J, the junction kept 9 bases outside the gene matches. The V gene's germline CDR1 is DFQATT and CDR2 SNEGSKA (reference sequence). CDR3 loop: CSARAEVAGESGELFF. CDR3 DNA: TGCAGTGCTAGAGCGGAGGTAGCGGGAGAGTCCGGGGAGCTGTTTTTT.

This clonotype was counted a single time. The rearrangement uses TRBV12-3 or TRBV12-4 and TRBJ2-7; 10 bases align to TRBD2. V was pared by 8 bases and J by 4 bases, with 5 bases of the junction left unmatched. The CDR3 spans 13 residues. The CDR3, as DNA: TGTGCCAGCGGGACTAGCGCTCTATACGAGCAGTACTTC. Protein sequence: CASGTSALYEQYF.

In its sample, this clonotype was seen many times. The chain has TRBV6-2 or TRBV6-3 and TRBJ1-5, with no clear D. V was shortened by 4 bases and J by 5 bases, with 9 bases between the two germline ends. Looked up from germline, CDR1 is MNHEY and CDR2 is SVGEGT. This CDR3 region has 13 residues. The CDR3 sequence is CASSSYRDQPQHF. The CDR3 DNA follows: TGTGCCAGCAGTTCGTACAGAGATCAGCCCCAGCATTTT.

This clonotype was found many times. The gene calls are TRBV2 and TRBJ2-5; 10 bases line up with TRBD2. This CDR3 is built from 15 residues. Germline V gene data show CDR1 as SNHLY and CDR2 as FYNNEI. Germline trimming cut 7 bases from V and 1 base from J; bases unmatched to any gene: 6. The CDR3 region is CASTSGRGPQETQYF. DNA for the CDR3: TGTGCCAGCACTAGCGGGAGAGGCCCCCAAGAGACCCAGTACTTC.

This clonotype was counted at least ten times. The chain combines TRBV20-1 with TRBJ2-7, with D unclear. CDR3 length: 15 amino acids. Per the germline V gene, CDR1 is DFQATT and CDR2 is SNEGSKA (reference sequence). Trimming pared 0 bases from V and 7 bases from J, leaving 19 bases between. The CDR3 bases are TGCAGTGCTAGAGAGGCCCTTTCGACCCTGGGGGAGCAGTACTTC. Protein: CSAREALSTLGEQYF.

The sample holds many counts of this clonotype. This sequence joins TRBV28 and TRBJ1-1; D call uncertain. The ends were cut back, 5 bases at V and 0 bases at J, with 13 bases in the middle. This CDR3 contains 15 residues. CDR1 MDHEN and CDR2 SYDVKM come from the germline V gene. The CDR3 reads CASSPLGQLNTEAFF. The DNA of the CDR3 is TGTGCCAGCAGTCCCCTTGGGCAGTTGAACACTGAAGCTTTCTTT.

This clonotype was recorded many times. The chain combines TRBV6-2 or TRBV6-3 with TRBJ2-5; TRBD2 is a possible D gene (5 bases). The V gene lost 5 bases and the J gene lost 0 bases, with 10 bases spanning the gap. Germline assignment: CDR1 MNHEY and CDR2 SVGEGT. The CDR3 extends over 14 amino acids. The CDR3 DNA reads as TGTGCCAGCAGTCGTACTAGGAACCAAGAGACCCAGTACTTC. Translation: CASSRTRNQETQYF.

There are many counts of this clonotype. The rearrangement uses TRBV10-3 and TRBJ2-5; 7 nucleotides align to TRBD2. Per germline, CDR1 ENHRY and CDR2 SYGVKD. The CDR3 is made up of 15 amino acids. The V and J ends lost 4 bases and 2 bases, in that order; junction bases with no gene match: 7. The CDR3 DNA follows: TGTGCCATCAGTGGAAGGGAGGGAACTCAAGAGACCCAGTACTTC. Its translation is CAISGREGTQETQYF.

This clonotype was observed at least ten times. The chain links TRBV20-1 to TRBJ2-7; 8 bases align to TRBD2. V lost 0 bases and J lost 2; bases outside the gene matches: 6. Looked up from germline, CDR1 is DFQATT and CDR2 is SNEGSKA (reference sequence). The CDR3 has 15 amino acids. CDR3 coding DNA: TGCAGTGCTAGAGATAGGCTAGCGGGCGCCTACGAGCAGTACTTC. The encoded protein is CSARDRLAGAYEQYF.

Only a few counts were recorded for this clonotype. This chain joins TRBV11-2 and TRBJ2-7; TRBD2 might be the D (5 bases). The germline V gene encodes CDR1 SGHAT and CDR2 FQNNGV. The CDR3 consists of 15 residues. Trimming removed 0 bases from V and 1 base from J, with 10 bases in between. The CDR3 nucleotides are TGTGCCAGCAGCTTAGAAGGAGGTATTTCCTACGAGCAGTACTTC. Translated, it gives CASSLEGGISYEQYF.

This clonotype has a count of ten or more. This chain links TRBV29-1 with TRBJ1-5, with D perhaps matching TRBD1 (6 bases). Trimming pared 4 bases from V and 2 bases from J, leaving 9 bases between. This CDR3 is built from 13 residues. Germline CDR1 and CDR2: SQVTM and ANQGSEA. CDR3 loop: CSVVAGGNQPQHF. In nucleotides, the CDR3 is TGCAGCGTTGTGGCAGGGGGCAATCAGCCCCAGCATTTT.

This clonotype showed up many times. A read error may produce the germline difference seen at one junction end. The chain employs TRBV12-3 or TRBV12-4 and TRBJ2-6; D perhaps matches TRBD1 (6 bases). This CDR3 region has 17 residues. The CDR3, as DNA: TGTGCCAGCAGAGCCCAGGGGCCCATCTCTGGGACCAACGTCCTGACTTTC. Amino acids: CASRAQGPISGTNVLTF.

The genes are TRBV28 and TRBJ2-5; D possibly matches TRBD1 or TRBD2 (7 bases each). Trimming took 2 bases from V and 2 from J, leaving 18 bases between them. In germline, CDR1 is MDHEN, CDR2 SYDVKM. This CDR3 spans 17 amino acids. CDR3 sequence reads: CASSLGRGTALQETQYF. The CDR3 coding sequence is TGTGCCAGCAGTTTAGGGCGGGGGACAGCCTTACAAGAGACCCAGTACTTC.